This T cell receptor (beta chain) derives from a study of T cells in Graves' hyperthyroidism and ophthalmopathy. The table lists this clonotype with many counts. Its matching antigen is unknown. Study outcomes and limitations: The blood repertoire included most of the expanded thyroid clonotypes above 0.001. Separation of ophthalmopathy from stable hyperthyroidism was achieved by a 13 V-J model.

The V gene's germline CDR1 is MDHEN and CDR2 SYDVKM. V lost 6 bases and J lost 4; bases outside the gene matches: 13. The CDR3 sequence is 18 residues long. Amplification targeted TCR beta CDR3 regions from RNA transcripts. Carried out on the TCR CDR3, a first-round RT-PCR used the HTBI primer set. TCRdb ran MiXCR on the multiplex PCR reads and lists one entry per CDR3 protein. The profile shows around 350,000 distinct CDR3 sequences, approximately 14% of them singletons. Sequencing was performed on blood. The chain links TRBV28 to TRBJ2-6, with 9 nucleotides matching TRBD2. The TCR was taken from a woman aged 60-70 years with Graves' ophthalmopathy. The CDR3 region has the DNA TGTGCCAGCAGCCGGGGGCTAGCGGGATCCTGGGGGGCCAACGTCCTGACTTTC. Amino acid sequence: CASSRGLAGSWGANVLTF.